This is a list of T cell receptor beta chains from one sample in a study of T-cell memory formation after mild COVID-19. TCRdb re-called the 5' RACE reads with MiXCR, one entry per CDR3 protein. The table has roughly 450,000 distinct CDR3 sequences, about 18% seen once; the top ten hold 9% to 15%. The sequenced sample consisted of PBMCs or a T cell subset sorted from them (not recorded which). The receptors shown here come from an adult woman who had mild COVID-19 (a few samples of this study predate the infection). Cell type and time point are not known. Both conserved end residues are part of each CDR3. The D gene is left open where the match is weak. The size entry is marked missing in some rows and otherwise reads once, few, many or a size class.

d_call	clone_size	v_call	j_call	cdr3_aa	cdr3_nt
-	-	TRBV30	TRBJ1-1	CAWSGSGATEAFF	TGTGCCTGGAGTGGGTCGGGGGCCACTGAAGCTTTCTTT
-	few	TRBV18	TRBJ2-5	CASSPKTREETQYF	TGTGCCAGCTCACCGAAAACTAGGGAGGAGACCCAGTACTTC
-	few	TRBV3-1	TRBJ2-3	CASRFSDTQYF	TGTGCCAGCAGATTTTCGGATACGCAGTATTTT
-	-	TRBV29-1	TRBJ2-5	CSVEGWWGQETQYF	TGCAGCGTTGAAGGTTGGTGGGGCCAAGAGACCCAGTACTTC
TRBD2	many	TRBV12-3/TRBV12-4	TRBJ2-1	CASSSPTSEPYNEQFF	TGTGCCAGCAGTTCCCCGACTAGCGAGCCTTACAATGAGCAGTTCTTC
TRBD2	many	TRBV7-9	TRBJ2-1	CASSLLAGEIDEQFF	TGTGCCAGCAGCTTACTAGCGGGAGAAATCGATGAGCAGTTCTTC
-	few	TRBV5-1	TRBJ1-6	CASRPPGQGGGGSPLHF	TGCGCCAGCAGACCTCCGGGCCAAGGGGGGGGCGGATCACCCCTCCACTTT
-	few	TRBV9	TRBJ2-2	CASSWVGSGELFF	TGTGCCAGCAGCTGGGTAGGATCCGGGGAGCTGTTTTTT
TRBD1	-	TRBV12-3/TRBV12-4	TRBJ1-2	CASNRGQGAYGYTF	TGTGCCAGCAACCGAGGACAGGGGGCCTATGGCTACACCTTC
-	few	TRBV24-1	TRBJ2-1	CATSEPGTTGGNEQFF	TGTGCCACCAGTGAACCCGGGACCACCGGCGGCAATGAGCAGTTCTTC
-	many	TRBV7-2	TRBJ2-7	CASSLDRALSYEQYF	TGTGCCAGCAGCTTAGACAGGGCACTCTCCTACGAGCAGTACTTC
-	few	TRBV12-3/TRBV12-4	TRBJ2-7	CASREDRDEQYF	TGTGCCAGCAGGGAGGACAGAGACGAGCAGTACTTC
-	few	TRBV24-1	TRBJ2-1	CATNRDGYNEQFF	TGTGCCACCAATCGGGACGGCTACAATGAGCAGTTCTTC
-	-	TRBV27	TRBJ2-5	CATRVGGQETQYF	TGTGCCACTAGGGTCGGGGGACAAGAGACCCAGTACTTC
-	-	TRBV7-2	TRBJ2-5	CASSFGGRGTQYF	TGTGCCAGCAGCTTTGGGGGGCGGGGGACCCAGTACTTC
-	-	TRBV6-1	TRBJ1-1	CASRQTIYEAFF	TGTGCCAGCAGACAAACTATTTATGAAGCTTTCTTT
-	-	TRBV7-9	TRBJ2-3	CASSLASRPDTQYF	TGTGCCAGCAGCTTAGCATCTCGCCCAGATACGCAGTATTTT
-	few	TRBV6-2/TRBV6-3	TRBJ2-2	CASRAQYTGELFF	TGTGCCAGCAGGGCTCAGTACACCGGGGAGCTGTTTTTT
-	many	TRBV12-3/TRBV12-4	TRBJ1-5	CASSPGAGNQPQHF	TGTGCCAGCAGCCCCGGGGCGGGGAATCAGCCCCAGCATTTT
TRBD2	few	TRBV7-8	TRBJ2-1	CASSFIAGAYNEQFF	TGTGCCAGCAGCTTCATAGCGGGAGCGTACAATGAGCAGTTCTTC
TRBD2	-	TRBV5-1	TRBJ2-1	CACSGTSGYNEQFF	TGCGCCTGTTCCGGGACTAGCGGTTACAATGAGCAGTTCTTC
-	-	TRBV29-1	TRBJ1-1	CSVLQGRGTEAFF	TGCAGCGTTTTACAGGGCAGGGGCACTGAAGCTTTCTTT
-	-	TRBV12-3/TRBV12-4	TRBJ1-5	CASSLTAAWTQPQHF	TGTGCCAGCAGTCTAACTGCGGCGTGGACTCAGCCCCAGCATTTT
TRBD2	-	TRBV7-2	TRBJ2-3	CASSSQTSGSWTDTQYF	TGTGCCAGCAGCTCGCAGACTAGCGGGAGTTGGACAGATACGCAGTATTTT
-	-	TRBV27	TRBJ2-7	CASSFADTTYEQYF	TGTGCCAGCAGTTTCGCTGACACCACCTACGAGCAGTACTTC
-	few	TRBV3-1	TRBJ2-5	CASSQERLGGETQYF	TGTGCCAGCAGCCAAGAGAGACTAGGCGGGGAGACCCAGTACTTC
TRBD2	few	TRBV20-1	TRBJ2-3	CSALGLAGGLTDTQYF	TGCAGTGCCCTGGGACTAGCGGGGGGGCTCACAGATACGCAGTATTTT
TRBD2	-	TRBV20-1	TRBJ2-5	CSARDGGTSLETQYF	TGCAGTGCTAGAGATGGGGGGACTAGCCTGGAGACCCAGTACTTC
TRBD1	few	TRBV10-3	TRBJ1-6	CAISRTGGNSPLHF	TGTGCCATCAGCCGGACAGGGGGAAATTCACCCCTCCACTTT
-	-	TRBV18	TRBJ2-7	CASSPRGESVHEQYF	TGTGCCAGCTCACCACGTGGAGAGTCGGTCCACGAGCAGTACTTC
TRBD1	-	TRBV6-5	TRBJ1-2	CASSYDTGGIYGYTF	TGTGCCAGCAGTTACGATACAGGGGGCATCTATGGCTACACCTTC
-	-	TRBV4-2	TRBJ2-2	CASSLVGLDTGELFF	TGTGCCAGCAGCCTGGTCGGGTTGGACACCGGGGAGCTGTTTTTT
-	few	TRBV30	TRBJ2-3	CAWSATLLTDTQYF	TGTGCCTGGAGTGCAACACTTCTTACAGATACGCAGTATTTT
-	few	TRBV12-3/TRBV12-4	TRBJ2-5	CASTPSTGGLRETQYF	TGTGCCAGCACCCCATCTACGGGGGGCTTGAGAGAGACCCAGTACTTC
-	few	TRBV7-6	TRBJ2-1	CASSLAGRLAGEQFF	TGTGCCAGCAGCTTAGCGGGGCGCCTCGCCGGGGAGCAGTTCTTC
-	-	TRBV21-1	TRBJ1-1	CASSTQGRIMNTEAFF	TGTGCCAGCAGCACCCAGGGGAGGATCATGAACACTGAAGCTTTCTTT
TRBD2	many	TRBV7-6	TRBJ2-3	CASSSPGGTAFTDTQYF	TGTGCCAGCAGCTCCCCGGGGGGAACGGCGTTCACAGATACGCAGTATTTT
-	few	TRBV12-3/TRBV12-4	TRBJ2-1	CASSPTAIEQFF	TGTGCCAGCAGCCCTACCGCAATCGAGCAGTTCTTC
-	few	TRBV5-1	TRBJ2-7	CASSLSGGDFYEQYF	TGCGCCAGCAGCTTGAGTGGGGGCGATTTCTACGAGCAGTACTTC
-	few	TRBV12-3/TRBV12-4	TRBJ1-1	CASSFPKGKAFF	TGTGCCAGCAGTTTCCCCAAAGGCAAAGCTTTCTTT
TRBD2	few	TRBV4-3	TRBJ2-1	CASSRVSGSPYNEQFF	TGCGCCAGCAGCCGTGTTAGCGGGTCTCCCTACAATGAGCAGTTCTTC
TRBD2	many	TRBV7-9	TRBJ2-1	CASSFRASGSNEQFF	TGTGCCAGCAGCTTTCGGGCTAGCGGGAGCAATGAGCAGTTCTTC